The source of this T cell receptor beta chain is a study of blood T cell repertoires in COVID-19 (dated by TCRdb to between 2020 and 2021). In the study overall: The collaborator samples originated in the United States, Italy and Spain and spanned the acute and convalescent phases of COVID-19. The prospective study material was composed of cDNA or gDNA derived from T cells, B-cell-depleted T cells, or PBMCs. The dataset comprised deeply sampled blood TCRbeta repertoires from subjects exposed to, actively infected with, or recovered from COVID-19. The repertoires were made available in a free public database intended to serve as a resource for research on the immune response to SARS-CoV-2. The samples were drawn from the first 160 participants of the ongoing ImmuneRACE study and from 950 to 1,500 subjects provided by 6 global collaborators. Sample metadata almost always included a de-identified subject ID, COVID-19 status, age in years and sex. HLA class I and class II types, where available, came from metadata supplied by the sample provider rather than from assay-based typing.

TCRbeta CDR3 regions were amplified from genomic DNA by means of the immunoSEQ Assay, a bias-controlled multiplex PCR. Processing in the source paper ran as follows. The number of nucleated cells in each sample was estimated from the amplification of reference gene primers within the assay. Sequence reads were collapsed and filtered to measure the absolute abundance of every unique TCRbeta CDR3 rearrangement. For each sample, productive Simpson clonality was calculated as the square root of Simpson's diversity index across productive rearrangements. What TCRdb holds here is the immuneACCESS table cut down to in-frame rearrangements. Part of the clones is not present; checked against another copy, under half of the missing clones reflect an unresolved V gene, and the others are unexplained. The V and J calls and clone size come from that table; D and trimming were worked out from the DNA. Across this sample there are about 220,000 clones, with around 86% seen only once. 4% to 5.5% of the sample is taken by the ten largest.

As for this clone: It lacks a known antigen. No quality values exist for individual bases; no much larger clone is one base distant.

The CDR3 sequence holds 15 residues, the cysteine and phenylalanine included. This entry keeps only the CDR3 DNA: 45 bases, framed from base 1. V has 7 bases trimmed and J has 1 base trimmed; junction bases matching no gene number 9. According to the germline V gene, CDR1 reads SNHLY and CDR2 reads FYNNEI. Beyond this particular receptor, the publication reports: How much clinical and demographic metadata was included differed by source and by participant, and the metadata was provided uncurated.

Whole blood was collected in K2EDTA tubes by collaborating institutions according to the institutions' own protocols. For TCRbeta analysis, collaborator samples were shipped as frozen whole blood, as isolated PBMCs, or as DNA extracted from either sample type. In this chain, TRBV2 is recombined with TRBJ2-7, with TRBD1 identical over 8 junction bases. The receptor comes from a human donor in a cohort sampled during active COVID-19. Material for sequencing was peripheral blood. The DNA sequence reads TGTGCCAGCACTAACGGACAGGGTATATCCTACGAGCAGTACTTC. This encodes CASTNGQGISYEQYF.